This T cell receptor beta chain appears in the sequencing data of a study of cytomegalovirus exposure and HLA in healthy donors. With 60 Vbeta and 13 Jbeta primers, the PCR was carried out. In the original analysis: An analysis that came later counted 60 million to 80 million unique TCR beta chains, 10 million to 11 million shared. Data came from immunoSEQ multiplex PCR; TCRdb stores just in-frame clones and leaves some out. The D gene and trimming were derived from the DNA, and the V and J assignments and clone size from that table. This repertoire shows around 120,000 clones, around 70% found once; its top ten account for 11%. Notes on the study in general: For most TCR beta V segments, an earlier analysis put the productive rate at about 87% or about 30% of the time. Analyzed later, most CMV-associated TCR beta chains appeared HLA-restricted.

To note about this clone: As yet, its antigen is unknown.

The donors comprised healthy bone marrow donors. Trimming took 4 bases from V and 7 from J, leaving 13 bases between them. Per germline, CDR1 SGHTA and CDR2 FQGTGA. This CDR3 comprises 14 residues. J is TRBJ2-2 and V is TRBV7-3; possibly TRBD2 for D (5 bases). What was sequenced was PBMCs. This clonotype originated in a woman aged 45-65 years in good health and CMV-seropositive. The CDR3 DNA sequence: TGTGCCAGCAGCTCGGCCCGGGCGGGCGGGGAGCTGTTTTTT. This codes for CASSSARAGGELFF.